This record covers a single TCR beta chain. Read sequence stops 3 residues before the CDR3 end, and the germline J gene provides the missing end. Repertoires were generated with immunoSEQ multiplex PCR, while TCRdb's copy carries only in-frame clones and drops some. This sample's clone table lists roughly 50,000 clones. Trimming stripped 5 bases from V and 7 bases from J, with 9 bases between. The CDR3 is 13 amino acids. Germline V gene data show CDR1 as KGHSH and CDR2 as LQKENI. This sample is part of a study of Tregs in tolerant kidney transplant recipients. The chain joins TRBV18 to TRBJ1-6; D possibly corresponds to TRBD1 (6 bases). This sample comprised CD4+ T cells from blood, obtained before the transplant. The clonotype originates from a human donor who received a combined kidney and bone marrow transplant. The CDR3 bases that were read are TGTGCCAGCTCAGCCCAGGGGAATTCACCC. Translated, it gives CASSAQGNSP. The entire CDR3 protein reads CASSAQGNSPLHF.